The 25 T cell receptor beta chains listed next were all sequenced from one sample in a study of T-cell memory formation after mild COVID-19. TCRdb re-derived calls from the 5' RACE reads in MiXCR, one entry per CDR3 protein. Of 550,000 to 700,000 distinct CDR3 sequences in the sample, roughly 18% are singletons; the top ten hold around 11%. Sequences were obtained from PBMCs or a T cell subset sorted from them (not recorded which). The receptors here all came from an adult woman who had mild COVID-19 (a few samples of this study predate the infection). Cell type and time point are not known.

This clonotype appeared many times. The V call is TRBV3-1, the J call TRBJ1-1; 9 bases line up with TRBD1. Germline V gives CDR1 LGHDT, CDR2 YNNKEL (reference sequence). With 6 bases clipped from V and 1 base from J, the junction kept 3 bases outside the gene matches. The CDR3 has 14 amino acids. The CDR3 nucleotides read TGTGCCAGCAGGGACAGGGGAAGGAACACTGAAGCTTTCTTT. It yields the protein CASRDRGRNTEAFF.

The rearrangement uses TRBV29-1 and TRBJ2-1; D uncertain. Germline loops: CDR1 SQVTM, CDR2 ANQGSEA. The CDR3 is made up of 11 amino acids. Deletions cut 4 bases from V and 12 bases from J, with 13 bases between. DNA for the CDR3: TGCAGCGTTGGATCGAGGCTTCTGCAGTTCTTC. It encodes CSVGSRLLQFF.

A few counts support this clonotype. This chain uses TRBV7-2 with TRBJ2-7; D ambiguous. CDR1 is SGHTA, CDR2 FQGNSA, per germline. V lost 5 bases and J 2 bases, leaving 10 bases between the germline ends. The CDR3 consists of 13 residues. In DNA form, the CDR3 reads TGTGCCAGCAGCCCCTACGCCACCTACGAGCAGTACTTC. Its translation is CASSPYATYEQYF. Using reference TRBV7-2 and TRBJ2-7 for the parts outside the CDR3, the full variable domain is GAGVSQSPSNKVTEKGKDVELRCDPISGHTALYWYRQSLGQGLEFLIYFQGNSAPDKSGLPSDRFSAERTGGSVSTLTIQRTQQEDSAVYLCASSPYATYEQYFGPGTRLTVT.

This clonotype turned up a few times. At one of its ends the junction is not consistent with the germline gene, which may arise from a read error. V gene TRBV7-7 combines with J gene TRBJ2-1, with TRBD1 as a possible D gene (6 bases). In germline, CDR1 is SSHAT, CDR2 FNYEAQ (reference sequence). The CDR3 has 13 residues. DNA of the CDR3: TGTGCTAGCAGCTTACCACAGGGCGATGAGCAGTTCTTC. It translates to CASSLPQGDEQFF.

CDR3 DNA sequence: TGTGCCAGCAGCTTAACGGGAGGGTTGTACGAGCAGTACTTC. It translates to CASSLTGGLYEQYF. The genes are TRBV7-9 and TRBJ2-7; 8 bases are shared with TRBD2. CDR3 length: 14 residues. The ends lost 2 bases at V and 4 bases at J; junction bases unmatched: 4. Germline assignment: CDR1 SEHNR and CDR2 FQNEAQ (reference sequence). The whole variable domain, remainder taken from reference TRBV7-9 and TRBJ2-7, is DTGVSQNPRHKITKRGQNVTFRCDPISEHNRLYWYRQTLGQGPEFLTYFQNEAQLEKSRLLSDRFSAERPKGSFSTLEIQRTEQGDSAMYLCASSLTGGLYEQYFGPGTRLTVT.

This clonotype was seen a handful of times. The genes are TRBV5-1 and TRBJ1-1; 7 bases agree with TRBD1. V was pared by 4 bases and J by 6 bases, with 9 bases of the junction left unmatched. CDR3 length: 14 amino acids. Germline V gene data show CDR1 as SGHRS and CDR2 as YFSETQ. CDR3 DNA sequence: TGCGCCAGCAGCGTCGACAGGGAGGGGGCTGAAGCTTTCTTT. Translation: CASSVDREGAEAFF. Full variable domain (outside the CDR3, taken from reference TRBV5-1 and TRBJ1-1): KAGVTQTPRYLIKTRGQQVTLSCSPISGHRSVSWYQQTPGQGLQFLFEYFSETQRNKGNFPGRFSGRQFSNSRSEMNVSTLELGDSALYLCASSVDREGAEAFFGQGTRLTVV.

J is TRBJ2-2 and V is TRBV7-9, with D possibly being TRBD1 (7 bases). The CDR3 contains 16 residues. Germline loops: CDR1 SEHNR, CDR2 FQNEAQ (reference sequence). V lost 4 bases, J lost 6 bases, and 18 bases lay in between. In DNA form, the CDR3 reads TGTGCCAGCAGCTCCGCCCAGGGGGAGGACGCCGGGGAGCTGTTTTTT. This encodes CASSSAQGEDAGELFF. Full variable domain (remainder filled in from reference TRBV7-9 and TRBJ2-2): DTGVSQNPRHKITKRGQNVTFRCDPISEHNRLYWYRQTLGQGPEFLTYFQNEAQLEKSRLLSDRFSAERPKGSFSTLEIQRTEQGDSAMYLCASSSAQGEDAGELFFGEGSRLTVL.

V is TRBV12-3 or TRBV12-4 and J is TRBJ1-1; D is possibly TRBD1 (5 bases). Trimming left V 7 bases short and J 1 base short, with 10 bases between. The CDR3 sequence is 13 residues long. DNA for the CDR3: TGTGCCAGCACCCATGGGGGGAACACTGAAGCTTTCTTT. It codes for CASTHGGNTEAFF.

This chain links TRBV18 with TRBJ1-1; 7 bases agree with TRBD1. Trimming at V came to 10 bases and at J to 0 bases, leaving 5 bases not matched to a gene. CDR3 length: 13 amino acids. Germline lookup yields CDR1 KGHSH and CDR2 LQKENI. The DNA of the CDR3 is TGTGCCACCGAGGACAGGTTGAACACTGAAGCTTTCTTT. Protein: CATEDRLNTEAFF.

There are a few counts of this clonotype. The V gene is TRBV20-1, the J gene TRBJ2-3; tentative D call: TRBD1 (6 bases). The CDR3 loop spans 12 amino acids. V lost 1 base and J lost 6, with 8 bases in between. Germline-derived CDR1 and CDR2 are DFQATT and SNEGSKA (reference sequence). CDR3 in DNA: TGCAGTGCTAGAGGACAGGCGGATACGCAGTATTTT. This translates into CSARGQADTQYF.

This chain joins TRBV4-1 and TRBJ1-4, with no clear D. Trimming pared 0 bases from V and 0 bases from J, leaving 11 bases between. This CDR3 contains 17 residues. The germline gives CDR1 MGHRA, CDR2 YSYEKL. CDR3 nucleotide sequence: TGCGCCAGCAGCCAAGATGGCGGGGTTTCAACTAATGAAAAACTGTTTTTT. Protein: CASSQDGGVSTNEKLFF.

CDR3 sequence reads: CASSLEASNTEAFF. Written as DNA, the CDR3 is TGTGCCAGCAGCTTAGAGGCCAGTAACACTGAAGCTTTCTTT. The J gene is TRBJ1-1, the V gene TRBV7-9, with no clear D. The CDR3 length is 14 residues. V lost 1 base, J lost 2 bases, and 8 bases lay in between. The V gene's germline CDR1 is SEHNR and CDR2 FQNEAQ (reference sequence). The entire variable domain, with the rest obtained from reference TRBV7-9 and TRBJ1-1, is as follows: DTGVSQNPRHKITKRGQNVTFRCDPISEHNRLYWYRQTLGQGPEFLTYFQNEAQLEKSRLLSDRFSAERPKGSFSTLEIQRTEQGDSAMYLCASSLEASNTEAFFGQGTRLTVV.

This clonotype has a handful of counts. This chain connects TRBV9 to TRBJ2-1; no clear D. CDR3 length: 14 amino acids. With 1 base removed from V and 10 bases from J, the gap between germline ends came to 15 bases. Germline V gives CDR1 SGDLS, CDR2 YYNGEE. Here the CDR3 reads CASSVRQAFGEQFF. The CDR3 DNA reads as TGTGCCAGCAGCGTACGGCAGGCGTTTGGGGAGCAGTTCTTC. The full variable domain, completed using reference TRBV9 and TRBJ2-1, is DSGVTQTPKHLITATGQRVTLRCSPRSGDLSVYWYQQSLDQGLQFLIQYYNGEERAKGNILERFSAQQFPDLHSELNLSSLELGDSALYFCASSVRQAFGEQFFGPGTRLTVL.

This clonotype turned up a few times. The chain links TRBV6-1 to TRBJ2-1; 16 nucleotides agree with TRBD2. The J segment lost 13 bases and the V segment lost 6 bases, leaving 12 bases of the junction unmatched. The germline V gene encodes CDR1 MNHNS and CDR2 SASEGT. The CDR3 sequence is 16 residues long. CDR3 sequence: CASRGTGTSGRVHQFF. Written as DNA, the CDR3 is TGTGCCAGCAGAGGCACTGGGACTAGCGGGAGGGTCCATCAGTTCTTC.

The chain couples TRBV2 to TRBJ1-4; tentative D call: TRBD1 (6 bases). The germline V gene has CDR1 SNHLY and CDR2 FYNNEI. The CDR3 runs to 13 residues. V was trimmed by 3 bases and J by 7 bases, leaving 9 bases between them. In DNA, the CDR3 is TGTGCCAGCAGTGAGGGGGCTGGTGAAAAACTGTTTTTT. This encodes CASSEGAGEKLFF.

This clonotype was recorded a few times. The chain uses TRBV7-2 and TRBJ2-5; 10 bases line up with TRBD2. The V gene's germline CDR1 is SGHTA and CDR2 FQGNSA. Trimming at V came to 3 bases and at J to 5 bases, leaving 12 bases not matched to a gene. CDR3 length equals 17 residues. The CDR3 protein is CASSLGAGGPWRETQYF. In DNA form, the CDR3 reads TGTGCCAGCAGCTTGGGAGCGGGAGGGCCATGGAGGGAGACCCAGTACTTC.

This clonotype has more than one count but fewer than ten. The chain uses TRBV7-3 and TRBJ1-2; D is uncertain. This CDR3 region has 13 residues. The V end was cut by 7 bases, the J end by 5 bases, with 14 bases between. Germline values: CDR1 SGHTA, CDR2 FQGTGA. The DNA for the CDR3 is TGTGCCAGCATCCCCCTCCCTGGGTATGGCTACACCTTC. Translation: CASIPLPGYGYTF.

This clonotype was counted between two and nine times. The chain has TRBV6-5 and TRBJ2-1, with TRBD2 identical over 10 bases. This CDR3 is built from 17 residues. Germline V lookup: CDR1 MNHEY, CDR2 SVGAGI. V dropped 5 bases and J dropped 4; count of bases not matched to a gene: 11. CDR3 coding DNA: TGTGCCAGCAGTGGACCTAGCGGGAGTGGGATTTACAATGAGCAGTTCTTC. Amino acids: CASSGPSGSGIYNEQFF.

This clonotype was counted between two and nine times. The genes are TRBV7-3 and TRBJ2-7; 9 nucleotides match TRBD2. Germline V gene sequence: CDR1 SGHTA, CDR2 FQGTGA. The CDR3 is 15 residues long. V shed 5 bases and J 3 bases; nucleotides not matched to a gene: 8. The CDR3 DNA sequence: TGTGCCAGCAGCCGACAAGCGGGAGGCCACTACGAGCAGTACTTC. Its protein product is CASSRQAGGHYEQYF.

This clonotype has a handful of counts. The CDR3 loop is CASSPIPLTSGYNEQFF. CDR3 DNA: TGTGCCAGCTCACCCATACCCCTGACTAGCGGATACAATGAGCAGTTCTTC. V is TRBV18 and J is TRBJ2-1; 9 bases map to TRBD2. Per germline, CDR1 KGHSH and CDR2 LQKENI. Trimming cost V 3 bases and J 4 bases; bases outside gene matches: 10. This CDR3 is 17 amino acids long.

This clonotype showed up many times. This rearrangement joins TRBV12-3 or TRBV12-4 to TRBJ2-1; no clear D. The V and J ends lost 1 base and 6 bases respectively, with 1 base between them. The CDR3 covers 11 residues. The CDR3 DNA is TGTGCCAGCAGTTTAGTCAATGAGCAGTTCTTC. Residues: CASSLVNEQFF.

This clonotype turned up a few times. The chain carries TRBV18 and TRBJ2-7; a weak D match, TRBD1 (6 bases). Germline V CDR1 and CDR2: KGHSH, LQKENI. The ends were cut back, 3 bases at V and 3 bases at J, with 12 bases in the middle. The CDR3 is made up of 14 amino acids. CDR3 DNA: TGTGCCAGCTCACCCAGGGACACCCACTACGAGCAGTACTTC. Protein product: CASSPRDTHYEQYF.

This chain links TRBV29-1 with TRBJ1-2; 8 positions agree with TRBD1. The CDR3 covers 13 residues. Per the germline V gene, CDR1 is SQVTM and CDR2 is ANQGSEA. The V segment lost 7 bases and the J segment 7 bases; nucleotides outside the gene matches: 11. The CDR3: CSAVGQGTGGYTF. Written as DNA, the CDR3 is TGCAGCGCAGTAGGACAGGGCACGGGTGGCTACACCTTC.

This chain links TRBV2 with TRBJ2-1; 8 nucleotides match TRBD2. The CDR3 is made up of 15 amino acids. Germline loops: CDR1 SNHLY, CDR2 FYNNEI. After removal of 8 bases from V and 6 bases from J, the junction contained 12 bases not matched to a gene. CDR3 DNA: TGTGCCAGCGATCTTAATGGGCTAGCGGGCAATGAGCAGTTCTTC. Its protein product is CASDLNGLAGNEQFF.

CDR3 residues: CSAPRPYTGAPLSYNEQFF. CDR3 bases: TGCAGTGCCCCGCGGCCTTACACAGGGGCCCCCTTATCCTACAATGAGCAGTTCTTC. This chain joins TRBV20-1 and TRBJ2-1; 7 bases agree with TRBD1. V lost 6 bases to trimming and J lost 1 base; unmatched junction nucleotides: 21. The CDR3 has 19 residues. Germline CDR1 DFQATT, CDR2 SNEGSKA (reference sequence).